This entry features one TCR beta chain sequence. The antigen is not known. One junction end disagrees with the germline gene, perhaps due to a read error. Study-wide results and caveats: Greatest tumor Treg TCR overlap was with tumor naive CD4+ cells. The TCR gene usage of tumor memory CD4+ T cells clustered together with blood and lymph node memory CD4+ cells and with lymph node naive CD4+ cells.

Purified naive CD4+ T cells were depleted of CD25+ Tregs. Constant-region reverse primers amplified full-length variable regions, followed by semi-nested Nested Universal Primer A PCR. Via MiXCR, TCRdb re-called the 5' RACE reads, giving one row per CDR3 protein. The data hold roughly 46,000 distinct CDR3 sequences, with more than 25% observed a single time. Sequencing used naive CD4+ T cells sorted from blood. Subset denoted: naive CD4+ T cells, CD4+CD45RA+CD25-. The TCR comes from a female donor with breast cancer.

The CDR3 DNA is TGCGCCAGCAGCGAACGAGGACAGGGGTGGACTGAAGCTCTCTTT. It is translated as CASSERGQGWTEALF. The J gene is TRBJ1-1, the V gene TRBV5-1; 9 bases align to TRBD1. The CDR3 runs to 15 residues. Germline CDR1 is SGHRS and CDR2 is YFSETQ.